The clone carrying this T cell receptor (beta chain) was recorded many times. Antigen unknown. The V end lost 0 bases, the J end lost 13 bases, and 16 bases lay between the germline ends. This CDR3 has 14 amino acids. CDR1 GTSNPN and CDR2 SVGIG come from the germline V gene (reference sequence). Uncontrolled infection, other autoimmune disease, pregnancy or lactation barred patients from enrollment. The data stem from a study of T cells in Graves' hyperthyroidism and ophthalmopathy. Regarding the study as a whole: Most clonotypes that expanded in the thyroid above 0.001 also showed up in blood.

Regions amplified from RNA transcripts were the TCR beta CDR3 regions. HTBI primers were the set used in a first-round RT-PCR of the TCR CDR3. TCRdb reprocessed the multiplex PCR reads via MiXCR and lists one record per CDR3 protein. Counted here are a few hundred thousand distinct CDR3 sequences, about 14% occurring once; the ten biggest clones make up about 19%. Input material: blood. This sequence originates from a woman aged 25 to 39 with Graves' ophthalmopathy. V usage is TRBV30 and J usage is TRBJ2-6; D possibly corresponds to TRBD1 (5 bases). CDR3: CAWSVHAGSNVLTF. CDR3 bases: TGTGCCTGGAGTGTACATGCAGGGTCTAATGTCCTGACTTTC.